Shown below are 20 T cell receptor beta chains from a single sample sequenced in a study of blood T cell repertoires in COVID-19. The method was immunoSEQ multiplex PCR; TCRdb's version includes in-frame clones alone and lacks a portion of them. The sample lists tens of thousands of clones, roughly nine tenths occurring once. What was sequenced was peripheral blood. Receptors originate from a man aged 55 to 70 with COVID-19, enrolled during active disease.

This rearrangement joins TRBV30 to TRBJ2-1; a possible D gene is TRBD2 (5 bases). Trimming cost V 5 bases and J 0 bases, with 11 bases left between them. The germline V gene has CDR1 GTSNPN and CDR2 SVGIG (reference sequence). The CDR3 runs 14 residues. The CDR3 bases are TGTGCCTGGGAGGACTTACGCTCCTACAATGAGCAGTTCTTC. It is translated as CAWEDLRSYNEQFF.

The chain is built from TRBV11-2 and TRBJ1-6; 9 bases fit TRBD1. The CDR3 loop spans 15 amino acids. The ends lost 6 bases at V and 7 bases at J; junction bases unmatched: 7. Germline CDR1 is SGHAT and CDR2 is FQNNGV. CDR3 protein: CASRDSGTGNSPLHF. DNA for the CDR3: TGTGCCAGCAGGGACTCCGGGACAGGGAATTCACCCCTCCACTTT.

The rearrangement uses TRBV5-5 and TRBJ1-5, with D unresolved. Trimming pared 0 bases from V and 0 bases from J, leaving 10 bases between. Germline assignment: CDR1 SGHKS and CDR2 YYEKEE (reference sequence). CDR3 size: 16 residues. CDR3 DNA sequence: TGTGCCAGCAGCTTGGCCACGCAGTATAGCAATCAGCCCCAGCATTTT. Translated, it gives CASSLATQYSNQPQHF.

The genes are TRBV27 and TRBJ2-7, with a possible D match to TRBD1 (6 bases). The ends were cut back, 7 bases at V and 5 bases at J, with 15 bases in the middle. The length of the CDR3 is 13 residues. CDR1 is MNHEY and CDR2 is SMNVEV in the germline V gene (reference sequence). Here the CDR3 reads CASKNHRVHEQYF. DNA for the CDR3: TGTGCCAGCAAGAACCACAGGGTTCACGAGCAGTACTTC.

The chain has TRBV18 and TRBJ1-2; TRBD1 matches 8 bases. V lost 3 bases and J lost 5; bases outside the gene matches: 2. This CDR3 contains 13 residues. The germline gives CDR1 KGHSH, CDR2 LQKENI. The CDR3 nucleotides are TGTGCCAGCTCACCGACAGGGGAGTATGGCTACACCTTC. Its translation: CASSPTGEYGYTF.

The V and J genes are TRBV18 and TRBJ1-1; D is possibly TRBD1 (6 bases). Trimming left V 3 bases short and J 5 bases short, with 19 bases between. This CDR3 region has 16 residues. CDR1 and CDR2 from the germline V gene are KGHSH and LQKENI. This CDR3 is CASSPKATGWRTEAFF. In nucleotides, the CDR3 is TGTGCCAGCTCACCGAAGGCGACAGGTTGGAGAACTGAAGCTTTCTTT.

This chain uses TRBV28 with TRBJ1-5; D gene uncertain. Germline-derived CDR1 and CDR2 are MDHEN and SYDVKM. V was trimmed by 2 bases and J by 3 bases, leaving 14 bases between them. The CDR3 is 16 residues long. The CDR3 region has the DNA TGTGCCAGCAGTTTAGCGGGAGACGCACTCAATCAGCCCCAGCATTTT. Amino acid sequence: CASSLAGDALNQPQHF.

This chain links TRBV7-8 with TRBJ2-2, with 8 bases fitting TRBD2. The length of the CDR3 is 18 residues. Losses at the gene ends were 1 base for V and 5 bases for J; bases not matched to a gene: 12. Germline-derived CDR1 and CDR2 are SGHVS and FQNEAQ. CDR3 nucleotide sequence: TGTGCCAGCAGCTTAGGAGGTCGGATGCGGGAGGTAACCGGGGAGCTGTTTTTT. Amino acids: CASSLGGRMREVTGELFF.

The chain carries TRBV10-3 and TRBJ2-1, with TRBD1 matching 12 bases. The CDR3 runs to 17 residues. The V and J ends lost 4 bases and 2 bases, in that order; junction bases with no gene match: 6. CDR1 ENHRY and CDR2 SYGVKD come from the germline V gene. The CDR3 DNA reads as TGTGCCATCAGTGGACCCGGGACAGGGGGCGCCTACAATGAGCAGTTCTTC. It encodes CAISGPGTGGAYNEQFF.

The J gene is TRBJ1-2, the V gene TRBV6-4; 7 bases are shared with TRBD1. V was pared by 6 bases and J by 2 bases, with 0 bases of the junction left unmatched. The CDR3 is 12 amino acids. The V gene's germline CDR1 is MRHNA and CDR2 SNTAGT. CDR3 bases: TGTGCCAGCAGCAGGGGGAACTATGGCTACACCTTC. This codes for CASSRGNYGYTF.

In DNA, the CDR3 is TGTGCCAGCAGTTTAGGTGGGACAGCCTACGAGCAGTACTTC. It encodes CASSLGGTAYEQYF. This chain joins TRBV27 and TRBJ2-7; 7 bases align to TRBD1. The CDR3 is 14 amino acids. J gave up 2 bases and V 2 bases, and 3 bases lay outside the gene matches. The V gene's germline CDR1 is MNHEY and CDR2 SMNVEV (reference sequence).

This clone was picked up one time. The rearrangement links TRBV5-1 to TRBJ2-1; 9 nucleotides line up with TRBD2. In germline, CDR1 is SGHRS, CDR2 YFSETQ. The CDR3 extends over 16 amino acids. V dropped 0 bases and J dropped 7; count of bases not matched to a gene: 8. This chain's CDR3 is CASSLAGSGRTNEQFF. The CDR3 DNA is TGCGCCAGCAGCTTGGCGGGTAGCGGGAGAACGAATGAGCAGTTCTTC.

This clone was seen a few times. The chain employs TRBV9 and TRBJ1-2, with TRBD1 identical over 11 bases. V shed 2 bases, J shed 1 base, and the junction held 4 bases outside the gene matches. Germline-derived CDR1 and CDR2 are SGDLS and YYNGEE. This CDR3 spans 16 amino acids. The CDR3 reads CASSVGTGGGNYGYTF. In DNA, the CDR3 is TGTGCCAGCAGCGTCGGGACAGGGGGAGGTAACTATGGCTACACCTTC.

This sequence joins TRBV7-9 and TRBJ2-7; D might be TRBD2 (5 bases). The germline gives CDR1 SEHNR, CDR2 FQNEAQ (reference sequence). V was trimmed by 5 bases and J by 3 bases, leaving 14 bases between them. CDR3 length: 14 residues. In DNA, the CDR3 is TGTGCCAGCAGCCAGGCCGGGATTCTCTACGAGCAGTACTTC. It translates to CASSQAGILYEQYF.

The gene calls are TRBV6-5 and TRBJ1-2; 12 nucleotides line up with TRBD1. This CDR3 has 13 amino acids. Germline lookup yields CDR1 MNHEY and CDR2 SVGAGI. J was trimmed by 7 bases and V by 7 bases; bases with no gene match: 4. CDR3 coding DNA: TGTGCCAGCAAGGGACAGGGGGCTCGTGGCTACACCTTC. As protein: CASKGQGARGYTF.

The CDR3, as DNA: TGTGCCAGCAGTCCGAACCCTAGCCGGGGAATTAACTATGGCTACACCTTC. This encodes CASSPNPSRGINYGYTF. V gene TRBV21-1 combines with J gene TRBJ1-2. TRBV21-1 is designated a pseudogene. CDR3 length: 17 residues.

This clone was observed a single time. The CDR3 region is CASSEAPPGTVTEAFF. CDR3 DNA sequence: TGTGCCAGCAGTGAAGCACCCCCGGGGACAGTCACTGAAGCTTTCTTT. The rearrangement uses TRBV2 and TRBJ1-1; 7 bases align to TRBD1. Germline lookup yields CDR1 SNHLY and CDR2 FYNNEI. The CDR3 consists of 16 residues. V lost 0 bases, J lost 4 bases, and 8 bases stayed unmatched.

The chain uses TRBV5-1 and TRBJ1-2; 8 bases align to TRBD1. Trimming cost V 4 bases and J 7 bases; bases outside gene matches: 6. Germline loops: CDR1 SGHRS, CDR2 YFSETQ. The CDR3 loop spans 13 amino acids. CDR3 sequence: CASSIGTGGGYTF. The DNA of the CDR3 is TGCGCCAGCAGCATCGGGACAGGCGGTGGCTACACCTTC.

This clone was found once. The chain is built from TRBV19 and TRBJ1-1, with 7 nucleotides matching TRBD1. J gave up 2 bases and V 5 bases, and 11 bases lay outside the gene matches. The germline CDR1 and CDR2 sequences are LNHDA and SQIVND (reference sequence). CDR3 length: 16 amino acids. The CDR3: CASSPRFGTENTEAFF. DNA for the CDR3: TGTGCCAGTAGTCCCCGGTTTGGGACAGAAAACACTGAAGCTTTCTTT.

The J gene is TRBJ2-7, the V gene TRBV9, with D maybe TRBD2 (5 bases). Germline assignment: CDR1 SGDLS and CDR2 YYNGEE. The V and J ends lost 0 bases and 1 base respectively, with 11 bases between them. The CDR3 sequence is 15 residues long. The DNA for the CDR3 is TGTGCCAGCAGCGTAGGGGGAGAGCGGTCCTACGAGCAGTACTTC. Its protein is CASSVGGERSYEQYF.